This T cell receptor (beta chain) came from a study of vaccination and CD4 T cells after COVID-19. The overall study: Each participant was administered two doses of a vaccine, which was either BNT162b2 or mRNA-1273. Between diagnosis and the drawing of post-COVID samples lay a median roughly 100 days (range 35 to 161). Study observations and caveats: Post-vaccination reactive clonotypes (median around 40) did not differ significantly from post-infection (21).

TCRdb fed the PCR reads into MiXCR, producing one record per CDR3 protein. The table shows tens of thousands of distinct CDR3 sequences, with around 50% occurring only once. Germline-derived CDR1 and CDR2 are DFQATT and SNEGSKA (reference sequence). The CDR3 sequence is 17 residues long. J lost 0 bases, V lost 6 bases, and 11 bases had no gene match. In the case of this clonotype: Its antigen is not identified.

The rearrangement links TRBV20-1 to TRBJ2-7; TRBD2 matches 13 bases. This material consisted of CD4+ T cells from blood, taken before SARS-CoV-2 vaccination. The sequence was obtained from a human donor who had recovered from COVID-19. The DNA of the CDR3 is TGCAGTGCCCTAGCTATACGACTAGCGGGAGGCTCCTACGAGCAGTACTTC. Its translation is CSALAIRLAGGSYEQYF.